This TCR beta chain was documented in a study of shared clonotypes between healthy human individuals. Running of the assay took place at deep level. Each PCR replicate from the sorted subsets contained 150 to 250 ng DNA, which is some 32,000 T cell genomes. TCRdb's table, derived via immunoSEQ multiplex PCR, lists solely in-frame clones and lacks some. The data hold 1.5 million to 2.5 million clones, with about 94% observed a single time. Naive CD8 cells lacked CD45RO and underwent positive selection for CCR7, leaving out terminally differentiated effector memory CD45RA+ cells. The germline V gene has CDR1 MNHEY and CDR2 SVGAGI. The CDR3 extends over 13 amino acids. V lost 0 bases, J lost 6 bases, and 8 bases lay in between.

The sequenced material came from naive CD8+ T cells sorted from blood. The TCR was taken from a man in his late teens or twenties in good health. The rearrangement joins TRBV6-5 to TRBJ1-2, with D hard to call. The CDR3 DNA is TGTGCCAGCAGTTACTCCGGGGAGCATGGCTACACCTTC. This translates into CASSYSGEHGYTF.